The 28 T cell receptor beta chains below were found in one sample sequenced in a study of blood T cell repertoires in COVID-19. Sequencing was performed with immunoSEQ multiplex PCR; in TCRdb, only in-frame clones are kept and a portion is missing. The data show over 120,000 clones, roughly 80% seen once. The material sequenced was peripheral blood. These TCRs come from a human donor in a cohort sampled during active COVID-19.

The chain combines TRBV6-5 with TRBJ1-2; TRBD1 is a possible D gene (5 bases). CDR3 length: 13 residues. V lost 6 bases and J 8 bases, leaving 16 bases between the germline ends. The germline CDR1 and CDR2 sequences are MNHEY and SVGAGI. CDR3: CASRGEDLYGYTF. In nucleotides, the CDR3 is TGTGCCAGCAGGGGGGAGGATCTTTACGGCTACACCTTC.

This chain uses TRBV6-1 with TRBJ1-5, with D possibly TRBD1 on 5 matching bases. Germline V gives CDR1 MNHNS, CDR2 SASEGT. Deletions cut 1 base from V and 6 bases from J, with 16 bases between. This CDR3 is 16 amino acids long. The DNA for the CDR3 is TGTGCCAGCAGTGAAGGGTCGGGGGTGCTAGGTCAGCCCCAGCATTTT. Its protein is CASSEGSGVLGQPQHF.

V usage is TRBV19 and J usage is TRBJ1-2; D remains ambiguous. This CDR3 comprises 15 residues. The germline gives CDR1 LNHDA, CDR2 SQIVND (reference sequence). Trimming left V 5 bases short and J 4 bases short, with 17 bases between. The CDR3 spells CASSPPGHGSYGYTF. CDR3 nucleotides: TGTGCCAGTAGTCCCCCAGGCCACGGGAGCTATGGCTACACCTTC.

J is TRBJ1-4 and V is TRBV6-5, with D tentatively TRBD1 (6 bases). CDR1 is MNHEY, CDR2 SVGAGI, per germline. The CDR3 length is 12 residues. Trimming removed 8 bases at V and 7 bases at J, with 11 bases between. CDR3 sequence reads: CASGTGLEKLFF. In DNA form, the CDR3 reads TGTGCCAGCGGTACAGGGCTTGAAAAACTGTTTTTT.

The chain combines TRBV19 with TRBJ1-1; 8 bases are shared with TRBD1. The V and J ends lost 3 bases and 9 bases, in that order; junction bases with no gene match: 3. Germline-derived CDR1 and CDR2 are LNHDA and SQIVND (reference sequence). This CDR3 contains 12 residues. The CDR3 DNA is TGTGCCAGTAGTATGAGACAGGGGAAAGCTTTCTTT. It encodes CASSMRQGKAFF.

The rearrangement joins TRBV6-1 to TRBJ1-5, with D possibly TRBD1 on 6 matching bases. Trimming took off 3 bases at V and 7 bases at J, with 16 bases between the two ends. Germline CDR1 reads MNHNS; CDR2 reads SASEGT. The CDR3 length is 15 residues. This CDR3 reads CASSDRAGEGQPQHF. The CDR3 DNA is TGTGCCAGCAGTGATAGGGCAGGGGAAGGCCAGCCCCAGCATTTT.

This clone was counted a single time. The chain has TRBV27 and TRBJ1-2; TRBD1 agrees at 9 bases. Germline values: CDR1 MNHEY, CDR2 SMNVEV (reference sequence). V shed 7 bases and J 8 bases; nucleotides not matched to a gene: 8. CDR3 length: 13 residues. The CDR3, as DNA: TGTGCCAGCATCCCTCGGGACAGGGACGGCTACACCTTC. Its protein product is CASIPRDRDGYTF.

The rearrangement links TRBV5-6 to TRBJ2-3; unclear D gene. Trimming cost V 0 bases and J 5 bases, with 10 bases left between them. The germline gives CDR1 SGHDT, CDR2 YYEEEE. The CDR3 length is 14 residues. The CDR3 coding sequence is TGTGCCAGCAGCTTGGTCGGTGCGGAAGATACGCAGTATTTT. Translation: CASSLVGAEDTQYF. The full variable domain, rest sourced from reference TRBV5-6 and TRBJ2-3, is DAGVTQSPTHLIKTRGQQVTLRCSPKSGHDTVSWYQQALGQGPQFIFQYYEEEERQRGNFPDRFSGHQFPNYSSELNVNALLLGDSALYLCASSLVGAEDTQYFGPGTRLTVL.

This clone turned up a few times. The genes are TRBV19 and TRBJ1-5, with 9 bases matching TRBD1. The CDR3 covers 14 residues. CDR1 is LNHDA, CDR2 SQIVND, per germline (reference sequence). The V segment lost 6 bases and the J segment 6 bases; nucleotides outside the gene matches: 6. DNA of the CDR3: TGTGCCAGTAGCACAGGGGGCCCGAGTCAGCCCCAGCATTTT. It specifies CASSTGGPSQPQHF.

This clone came up many times. V and J are TRBV4-1 and TRBJ2-3; D possibly corresponds to TRBD2 (5 bases). This CDR3 spans 18 amino acids. Trimming shortened V by 5 bases and J by 5 bases, and 26 bases separated the two germline ends. In germline, CDR1 is MGHRA, CDR2 YSYEKL. The CDR3 here is CASSGGIRTRIRGDTQYF. CDR3 DNA sequence: TGCGCCAGCAGCGGTGGAATTCGTACTAGGATTCGGGGAGATACGCAGTATTTT.

The CDR3 here is CASSGTGEFQPQHF. The CDR3, as DNA: TGCGCCAGCAGTGGTACAGGGGAATTTCAGCCCCAGCATTTT. The rearrangement links TRBV10-2 to TRBJ1-5; TRBD1 matches at 7 bases. With 4 bases clipped from V and 6 bases from J, the junction kept 6 bases outside the gene matches. This CDR3 is 14 amino acids long. The germline CDR1 and CDR2 sequences are WSHSY and SAAADI.

The chain couples TRBV2 to TRBJ2-5; TRBD2 aligns across 12 bases. Germline values: CDR1 SNHLY, CDR2 FYNNEI. The ends lost 5 bases at V and 3 bases at J; junction bases unmatched: 4. This CDR3 is built from 15 residues. For the CDR3, the DNA is TGTGCCAGCAGTTTGACTAGCGGGAGTAAAGAGACCCAGTACTTC. This sequence encodes CASSLTSGSKETQYF.

This clone was seen just once. V usage is TRBV4-1 and J usage is TRBJ2-3; D may be TRBD2 (6 bases). V was pared by 0 bases and J by 0 bases, with 13 bases between. Germline loops: CDR1 MGHRA, CDR2 YSYEKL. This CDR3 is 17 amino acids long. Written as DNA, the CDR3 is TGCGCCAGCAGCCAAGATTTGACGGGAGAGAGCACAGATACGCAGTATTTT. Translating it yields CASSQDLTGESTDTQYF.

This clone has just a few counts. V is TRBV11-3 and J is TRBJ2-3; TRBD2 aligns across 10 bases. V lost 0 bases to trimming and J lost 2 bases; unmatched junction nucleotides: 2. In germline, CDR1 is SGHNT, CDR2 YENEEA. The CDR3 is made up of 16 amino acids. The CDR3 is CASSLDSGGATDTQYF. The CDR3 DNA reads as TGTGCCAGCAGCTTAGACAGCGGGGGGGCCACAGATACGCAGTATTTT.

The rearrangement links TRBV5-1 to TRBJ2-7, with 8 bases lining up with TRBD1. This CDR3 has 16 amino acids. The germline CDR1 and CDR2 sequences are SGHRS and YFSETQ. V trimming: 0 bases; J trimming: 3 bases; junction bases outside the gene matches: 8. The CDR3 nucleotides read TGCGCCAGCAGCTTGGAGCCGGGACAGGAGGTCTACGAGCAGTACGTC. Encoded protein: CASSLEPGQEVYEQYV.

V and J are TRBV7-9 and TRBJ2-1, with D perhaps TRBD2 (6 bases). V lost 1 base and J 3 bases, leaving 13 bases between the germline ends. The CDR3 loop spans 16 amino acids. Germline V gives CDR1 SEHNR, CDR2 FQNEAQ (reference sequence). The CDR3 loop is CASSLVGHGGYNEQFF. Here the CDR3 DNA reads TGTGCCAGCAGCTTAGTAGGCCACGGGGGCTACAATGAGCAGTTCTTC. Complete variable domain (other parts from reference TRBV7-9 and TRBJ2-1): DTGVSQNPRHKITKRGQNVTFRCDPISEHNRLYWYRQTLGQGPEFLTYFQNEAQLEKSRLLSDRFSAERPKGSFSTLEIQRTEQGDSAMYLCASSLVGHGGYNEQFFGPGTRLTVL.

This CDR3 is CASSYPLAGGRVGSDTQYF. CDR3 nucleotide sequence: TGTGCCAGCAGCTACCCTCTAGCGGGAGGGCGGGTTGGGTCAGATACGCAGTATTTT. The V gene is TRBV7-8, the J gene TRBJ2-3; 12 nucleotides align to TRBD2. V shed 4 bases and J 4 bases; nucleotides not matched to a gene: 15. Germline CDR1 is SGHVS and CDR2 is FQNEAQ. The CDR3 extends over 19 amino acids.

V is TRBV6-5 and J is TRBJ2-5; TRBD2 agrees at 11 bases. Trimming took 10 bases from V and 7 from J; bases not matched to a gene: 8. This CDR3 region has 13 residues. Germline CDR1 is MNHEY and CDR2 is SVGAGI. CDR3: CAISPGTSGTQYF. The CDR3 DNA is TGTGCCATCTCGCCCGGGACTAGCGGGACCCAGTACTTC.

The gene calls are TRBV18 and TRBJ1-2; 11 nucleotides align to TRBD1. The ends lost 1 base at V and 8 bases at J; junction bases unmatched: 3. The CDR3 sequence is 14 residues long. Germline CDR1 reads KGHSH; CDR2 reads LQKENI. For the CDR3, the DNA is TGTGCCAGCTCACCACTGGGACAGGGGGAAGGCTACACCTTC. Translated, it gives CASSPLGQGEGYTF.

This clone was seen once. The V call is TRBV6-5, the J call TRBJ2-1; 7 bases agree with TRBD2. Germline CDR1 MNHEY, CDR2 SVGAGI. The CDR3 has 13 amino acids. The V gene end was trimmed by 2 bases and the J gene end by 7 bases; junction bases not matched to a gene: 2. CDR3 sequence reads: CASSYAGGNEQFF. CDR3 nucleotide sequence: TGTGCCAGCAGTTACGCCGGGGGGAATGAGCAGTTCTTC.

The rearrangement links TRBV23-1 to TRBJ1-5; D remains ambiguous. TRBV23-1 is known as an ORF, though its function is uncertain. The CDR3 has 11 amino acids. V was pared by 6 bases and J by 5 bases, with 5 bases between. The CDR3 here is CASSPYQPQHF. Written as DNA, the CDR3 is TGCGCCAGCAGCCCCTATCAGCCCCAGCATTTT.

The V call is TRBV5-1, the J call TRBJ2-2; TRBD1 matches at 7 bases. V trimming: 4 bases; J trimming: 5 bases; junction bases outside the gene matches: 5. Germline V gives CDR1 SGHRS, CDR2 YFSETQ. The CDR3 has 14 amino acids. CDR3 sequence (DNA): TGCGCCAGCAGCCCTGAACAGGGGACCGGGGAGCTGTTTTTT. Amino acid sequence: CASSPEQGTGELFF.

The chain combines TRBV12-5 with TRBJ2-3, with 8 bases aligning to TRBD2. The CDR3 contains 15 residues. V gave up 4 bases and J gave up 0 bases; unmatched junction bases: 3. Looked up from germline, CDR1 is LGHNT and CDR2 is FRNRAP. Here the CDR3 DNA reads TGTGCTAGTGGTTCCGTAGCGGGGAGCACAGATACGCAGTATTTT. Translation gives CASGSVAGSTDTQYF.

The J gene is TRBJ2-7, the V gene TRBV19, with D perhaps matching TRBD2 (5 bases). This CDR3 region has 12 residues. Germline CDR1 and CDR2: LNHDA and SQIVND (reference sequence). V was cut by 5 bases and J by 2 bases, with 7 bases left in between. CDR3 DNA: TGTGCCAGTAGTGCCGGGACCTACGAGCAGTACTTC. It yields the protein CASSAGTYEQYF.

The chain combines TRBV10-3 with TRBJ1-1, with 9 bases fitting TRBD1. In germline, CDR1 is ENHRY, CDR2 SYGVKD. The CDR3 consists of 15 residues. V gave up 6 bases and J gave up 3 bases; unmatched junction bases: 8. The CDR3 protein is CAISPTGGAYTEAFF. The CDR3 DNA reads as TGTGCCATCAGCCCTACAGGGGGCGCGTACACTGAAGCTTTCTTT.

The gene calls are TRBV5-1 and TRBJ2-1, with 9 nucleotides matching TRBD1. The length of the CDR3 is 16 residues. Germline V CDR1 and CDR2: SGHRS, YFSETQ. With 2 bases clipped from V and 9 bases from J, the junction kept 12 bases outside the gene matches. The CDR3 region has the DNA TGCGCCAGCAGCTTCGAGGGGACAGGGTCATCCCTTGAGCAGTTCTTC. As protein: CASSFEGTGSSLEQFF.

The genes are TRBV14 and TRBJ1-2; 7 bases are shared with TRBD1. Germline V CDR1 and CDR2: SGHDN, FVKESK. The ends lost 0 bases at V and 8 bases at J; junction bases unmatched: 6. This CDR3 region has 14 residues. The CDR3 DNA sequence: TGTGCCAGCAGCCAAGATCGACAGGGCCCGGGCTACACCTTC. It encodes CASSQDRQGPGYTF.

The sample holds one count of this clone. J is TRBJ2-7 and V is TRBV7-6, with 7 bases aligning to TRBD1. CDR3 length equals 14 residues. From germline, CDR1 is SGHVS and CDR2 FNYEAQ. Unmatched junction bases numbered 11, after V lost 6 bases and J lost 6 bases. The CDR3 DNA sequence: TGTGCCAGCAGTAGGGGGCTGGAATATTCCGAGCAGTACTTC. This gives the protein CASSRGLEYSEQYF.